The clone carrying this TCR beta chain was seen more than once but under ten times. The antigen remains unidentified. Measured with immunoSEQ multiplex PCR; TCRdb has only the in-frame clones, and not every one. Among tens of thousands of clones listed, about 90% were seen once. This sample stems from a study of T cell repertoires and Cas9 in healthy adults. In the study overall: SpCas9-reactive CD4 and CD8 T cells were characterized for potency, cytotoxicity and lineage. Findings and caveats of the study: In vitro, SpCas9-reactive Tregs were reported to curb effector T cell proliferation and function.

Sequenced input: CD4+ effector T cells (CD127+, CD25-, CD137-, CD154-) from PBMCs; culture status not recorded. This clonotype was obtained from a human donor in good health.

DNA for the CDR3: TGTGCCAGTAGCCGAACTAGCGGAGTGAGCTCCTACGAGCAGTACTTC. It yields the protein CASSRTSGVSSYEQYF. The chain links TRBV19 to TRBJ2-7; TRBD2 matches 8 bases. The CDR3 is 16 amino acids. With 6 bases clipped from V and 0 bases from J, the junction kept 10 bases outside the gene matches. The germline V gene has CDR1 LNHDA and CDR2 SQIVND (reference sequence). The full variable domain, its missing parts supplied by reference TRBV19 and TRBJ2-7, is DGGITQSPKYLFRKEGQNVTLSCEQNLNHDAMYWYRQDPGQGLRLIYYSQIVNDFQKGDIAEGYSVSREKKESFPLTVTSAQKNPTAFYLCASSRTSGVSSYEQYFGPGTRLTVT.